The 21 T cell receptor beta chains below come from one sample, sequenced in a study of spatial heterogeneity in lung cancer. Whole-study results and caveats: Expanded alpha and beta TCR counts within tumors tracked tumor mutation counts.

These receptors are not linked to any known antigen. Regarding time point: sample taken at primary tumor resection. MiXCR, applied by TCRdb to the 5' RACE reads, yields one record per CDR3 protein. This table has roughly 9,700 distinct CDR3 sequences, around 8.7% appearing once. The material sequenced was lung tumor tissue, taken at surgery. The source is a female donor with early-stage non-small cell lung cancer.

This clonotype is labeled as medium-sized. This sequence joins TRBV9 and TRBJ1-4, with D tentatively TRBD1 (5 bases). CDR1 is SGDLS, CDR2 YYNGEE, per germline. CDR3 size: 12 residues. V was cut by 3 bases and J by 10 bases, with 10 bases left in between. In DNA form, the CDR3 reads TGTGCCAGCAGCGCAAGGGACGGAAAACTGTTTTTT. Translated: CASSARDGKLFF.

By its share, this clonotype is medium-sized. This rearrangement joins TRBV7-2 to TRBJ2-1; 9 nucleotides match TRBD2. This CDR3 is built from 14 residues. CDR1 and CDR2 (germline): SGHTA, FQGNSA. The V segment lost 1 base and the J segment 7 bases; nucleotides outside the gene matches: 2. Written as DNA, the CDR3 is TGTGCCAGCAGCTTAGTCCTAGCGGGGAATGAGCAGTTCTTC. Protein: CASSLVLAGNEQFF.

This clonotype was found a few times. The rearrangement joins TRBV29-1 to TRBJ1-1; D is perhaps TRBD1 (5 bases). Trimming removed 6 bases at V and 5 bases at J, with 16 bases between. Germline V gene sequence: CDR1 SQVTM, CDR2 ANQGSEA. The CDR3 has 13 amino acids. CDR3: CSVHMDIGTEAFF. CDR3 sequence (DNA): TGCAGCGTGCATATGGACATCGGGACTGAAGCTTTCTTT.

The DNA for the CDR3 is TGTGCCAGCACCCCAGTACCGGGACACCAGACCGGGGAGCTGTTTTTT. It is translated as CASTPVPGHQTGELFF. The rearrangement uses TRBV9 and TRBJ2-2, with D possibly matching TRBD1 (6 bases). CDR3 length: 16 amino acids. Looked up from germline, CDR1 is SGDLS and CDR2 is YYNGEE. Trimming removed 6 bases from V and 5 bases from J, with 20 bases in between.

This clonotype has just a few counts. V and J are TRBV5-4 and TRBJ1-2, with TRBD1 matching 7 bases. From germline, CDR1 is SGHNT and CDR2 YYREEE (reference sequence). This CDR3 contains 13 residues. V shed 2 bases and J 6 bases; nucleotides not matched to a gene: 4. CDR3 protein: CASSLAGTDGYTF. CDR3 DNA: TGTGCCAGCAGCTTAGCCGGGACAGATGGCTACACCTTC.

This clonotype has at least ten counts. This chain joins TRBV4-1 and TRBJ1-5; D remains unclear. V lost 4 bases and J 3 bases, leaving 10 bases between the germline ends. The CDR3 totals 14 residues. Germline V CDR1 and CDR2: MGHRA, YSYEKL. This CDR3 is CASSPGRDNQPQHF. The CDR3 nucleotides read TGCGCCAGCAGCCCAGGACGGGACAATCAGCCCCAGCATTTT.

This clonotype was recorded at least ten times. V is TRBV12-3 or TRBV12-4 and J is TRBJ2-1, with 13 bases fitting TRBD2. This CDR3 spans 17 amino acids. V trimming: 5 bases; J trimming: 7 bases; junction bases outside the gene matches: 11. The CDR3 sequence: CASSPRELAGGRNEQFF. The CDR3 DNA is TGTGCCAGCAGTCCCAGGGAACTAGCGGGGGGGCGAAATGAGCAGTTCTTC.

The chain carries TRBV6-2 or TRBV6-3 and TRBJ1-1; D perhaps matches TRBD1 (6 bases). In germline, CDR1 is MNHEY, CDR2 SVGEGT. The CDR3 runs to 16 residues. The V gene lost 5 bases and the J gene lost 6 bases, with 22 bases spanning the gap. CDR3 nucleotide sequence: TGTGCCAGCAGTCCCGATCAGGGGAACTACGCGGCTGAAGCTTTCTTT. Residues: CASSPDQGNYAAEAFF.

This clonotype was picked up many times. The chain links TRBV29-1 to TRBJ2-5; D is perhaps TRBD2 (6 bases). The V gene's germline CDR1 is SQVTM and CDR2 ANQGSEA. The CDR3 has 14 amino acids. V dropped 1 base and J dropped 2 bases, with 11 bases sitting between them. In DNA form, the CDR3 reads TGCAGCGTTGAAGGATCGGCGGGGCAAGAGACCCAGTACTTC. This gives the protein CSVEGSAGQETQYF.

This chain connects TRBV30 to TRBJ2-7; D is unclear. With 0 bases removed from V and 5 bases from J, the gap between germline ends came to 8 bases. Germline V gene lookup returns CDR1 GTSNPN and CDR2 SVGIG (reference sequence). The CDR3 extends over 12 amino acids. CDR3 sequence: CAWSVVLDEQYF. CDR3 bases: TGTGCCTGGAGTGTTGTCCTGGACGAGCAGTACTTC.

Many counts were recorded for this clonotype. The chain carries TRBV27 and TRBJ2-7; 9 bases match TRBD1. V dropped 6 bases and J dropped 3; count of bases not matched to a gene: 12. The CDR3 has 16 amino acids. Per the germline V gene, CDR1 is MNHEY and CDR2 is SMNVEV (reference sequence). This chain's CDR3 is CASSKLRDRDVYEQYF. The CDR3 DNA follows: TGTGCCAGCAGCAAACTCCGGGACAGGGATGTCTACGAGCAGTACTTC.

V is TRBV5-1 and J is TRBJ2-4; D not resolved. Germline V gene sequence: CDR1 SGHRS, CDR2 YFSETQ. Deletions cut 0 bases from V and 6 bases from J, with 16 bases between. This CDR3 comprises 16 residues. The CDR3 nucleotides are TGCGCCAGCAGCTTGGGCGGCTCGCTACGTGGAAACATTCAGTACTTC. The encoded protein is CASSLGGSLRGNIQYF.

The rearrangement links TRBV5-4 to TRBJ2-3, with 12 bases fitting TRBD2. Germline V gives CDR1 SGHNT, CDR2 YYREEE (reference sequence). The CDR3 has 16 residues. V was pared by 5 bases and J by 2 bases, with 6 bases of the junction left unmatched. In DNA, the CDR3 is TGTGCCAGCAGGGCTAGCGGGGGGGCACACACAGATACGCAGTATTTT. It encodes CASRASGGAHTDTQYF. Together with reference TRBV5-4 and TRBJ2-3, the CDR3 gives the full variable domain: ETGVTQSPTHLIKTRGQQVTLRCSSQSGHNTVSWYQQALGQGPQFIFQYYREEENGRGNFPPRFSGLQFPNYSSELNVNALELDDSALYLCASRASGGAHTDTQYFGPGTRLTVL.

This clonotype was detected many times. The chain uses TRBV27 and TRBJ2-7; no definite D call. Germline CDR1 is MNHEY and CDR2 is SMNVEV (reference sequence). V was cut by 7 bases and J by 0 bases, with 13 bases left in between. The CDR3 contains 14 residues. In DNA form, the CDR3 reads TGTGCCAGCATGGGTCGGTTTAGCTCCTACGAGCAGTACTTC. Protein sequence: CASMGRFSSYEQYF.

This sequence joins TRBV6-2 or TRBV6-3 and TRBJ2-5; 9 bases match TRBD1. V dropped 6 bases and J dropped 9; count of bases not matched to a gene: 5. The CDR3 spans 12 residues. Germline V gives CDR1 MNHEY, CDR2 SVGEGT. This CDR3 reads CASSSRDRAQYF. The CDR3 DNA reads TGTGCCAGCAGCTCCCGGGACAGGGCCCAGTACTTC.

The rearrangement links TRBV12-5 to TRBJ2-2, with no clear D. This CDR3 is built from 11 residues. In germline, CDR1 is LGHNT, CDR2 FRNRAP. V lost 3 bases, J lost 7 bases, and 3 bases lay in between. CDR3 in DNA: TGTGCTAGTGGTTTACACGGGGAGCTGTTTTTT. This codes for CASGLHGELFF.

This clonotype is medium-sized (0.01 to 0.1%) in the sample. V usage is TRBV4-1 and J usage is TRBJ2-3, with a possible D match to TRBD2 (6 bases). Germline CDR1 and CDR2: MGHRA and YSYEKL. Trimming shortened V by 3 bases and J by 3 bases, and 16 bases separated the two germline ends. The CDR3 has 16 residues. The CDR3 is CASSHGTGVGTDTQYF. DNA of the CDR3: TGCGCCAGCAGCCACGGGACGGGGGTAGGAACAGATACGCAGTATTTT.

This clonotype was detected only once. A much larger clone is a single base away; this may be a read error. The CDR3 bases are TGCGCCGGCAGCCAAGTGAGGGGTGAAGCTTTCTTT. This codes for CAGSQVRGEAFF. The J gene is TRBJ1-1, the V gene TRBV4-1; weak D call: TRBD1 (5 bases). The length of the CDR3 is 12 residues. Germline assignment: CDR1 MGHRA and CDR2 YSYEKL.

This sequence joins TRBV7-9 and TRBJ1-4; D call uncertain. Trimming shortened V by 2 bases and J by 4 bases, and 11 bases separated the two germline ends. In germline, CDR1 is SEHNR, CDR2 FQNEAQ (reference sequence). The CDR3 loop spans 15 amino acids. This chain's CDR3 is CASSLMRSGNEKLFF. The CDR3 region has the DNA TGTGCCAGCAGCTTAATGCGGTCGGGTAATGAAAAACTGTTTTTT.

This clonotype was seen a handful of times. The V gene is TRBV27, the J gene TRBJ2-7; 9 bases are shared with TRBD1. The CDR3 sequence is 16 residues long. V was pared by 4 bases and J by 6 bases, with 13 bases of the junction left unmatched. Germline CDR1 is MNHEY and CDR2 is SMNVEV (reference sequence). As DNA, the CDR3 is TGTGCCAGCAGTTCCCCTAGCCGGGACAGGGCACGCGAGCAGTACTTC. It translates to CASSSPSRDRAREQYF.

This clonotype was recorded many times. The CDR3 DNA sequence: TGCGCCAGCAGCTTCCGGGGGGATCGCACAGATACGCAGTATTTT. Protein: CASSFRGDRTDTQYF. The chain employs TRBV5-1 and TRBJ2-3; 7 positions match TRBD2. The germline gives CDR1 SGHRS, CDR2 YFSETQ. The CDR3 is 15 residues long. J lost 1 base, V lost 2 bases, and 4 bases had no gene match. The full variable domain, with the rest looked up from reference TRBV5-1 and TRBJ2-3, is KAGVTQTPRYLIKTRGQQVTLSCSPISGHRSVSWYQQTPGQGLQFLFEYFSETQRNKGNFPGRFSGRQFSNSRSEMNVSTLELGDSALYLCASSFRGDRTDTQYFGPGTRLTVL.